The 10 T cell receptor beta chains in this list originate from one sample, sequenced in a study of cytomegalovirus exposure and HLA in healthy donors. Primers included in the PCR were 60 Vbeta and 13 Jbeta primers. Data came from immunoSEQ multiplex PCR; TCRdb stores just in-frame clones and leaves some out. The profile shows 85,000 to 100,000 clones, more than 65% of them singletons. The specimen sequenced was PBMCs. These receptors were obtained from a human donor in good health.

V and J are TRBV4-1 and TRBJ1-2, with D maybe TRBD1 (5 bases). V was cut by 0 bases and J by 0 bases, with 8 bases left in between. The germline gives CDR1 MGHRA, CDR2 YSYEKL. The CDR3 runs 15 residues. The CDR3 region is CASSQDRATNYGYTF. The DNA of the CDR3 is TGCGCCAGCAGCCAAGACAGGGCCACTAACTATGGCTACACCTTC.

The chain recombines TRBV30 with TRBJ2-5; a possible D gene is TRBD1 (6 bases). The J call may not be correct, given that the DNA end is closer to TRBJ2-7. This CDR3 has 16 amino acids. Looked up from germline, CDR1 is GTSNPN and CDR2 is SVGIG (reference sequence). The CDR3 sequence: CAWSVHREKRSYEQYF. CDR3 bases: TGTGCCTGGAGTGTACACAGGGAGAAACGCTCCTACGAGCAGTACTTC.

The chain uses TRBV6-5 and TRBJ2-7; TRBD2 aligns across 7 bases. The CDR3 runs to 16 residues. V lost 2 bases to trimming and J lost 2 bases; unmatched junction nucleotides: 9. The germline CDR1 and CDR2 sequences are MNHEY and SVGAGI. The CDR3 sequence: CASSYLASGDPYEQYF. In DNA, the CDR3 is TGTGCCAGCAGTTACCTGGCTAGCGGAGACCCCTACGAGCAGTACTTC.

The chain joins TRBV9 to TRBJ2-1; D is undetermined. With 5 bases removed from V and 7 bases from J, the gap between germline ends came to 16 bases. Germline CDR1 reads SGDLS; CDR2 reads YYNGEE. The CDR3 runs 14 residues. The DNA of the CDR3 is TGTGCCAGCAGTCTTGATACGCGCGGAAATGAGCAGTTCTTC. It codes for CASSLDTRGNEQFF.

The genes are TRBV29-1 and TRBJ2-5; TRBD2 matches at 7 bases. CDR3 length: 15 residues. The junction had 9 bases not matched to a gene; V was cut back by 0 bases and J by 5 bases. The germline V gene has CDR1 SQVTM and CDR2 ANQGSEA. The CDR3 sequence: CSVEDLMGGEETQYF. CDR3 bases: TGCAGCGTTGAAGATCTTATGGGGGGGGAGGAGACCCAGTACTTC.

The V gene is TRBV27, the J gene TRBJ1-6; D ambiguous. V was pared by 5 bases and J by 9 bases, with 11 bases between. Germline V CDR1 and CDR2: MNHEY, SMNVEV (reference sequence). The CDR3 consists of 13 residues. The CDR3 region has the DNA TGTGCCAGCAGTCAGGATTTGGGTTCACCCCTCCACTTT. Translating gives CASSQDLGSPLHF.

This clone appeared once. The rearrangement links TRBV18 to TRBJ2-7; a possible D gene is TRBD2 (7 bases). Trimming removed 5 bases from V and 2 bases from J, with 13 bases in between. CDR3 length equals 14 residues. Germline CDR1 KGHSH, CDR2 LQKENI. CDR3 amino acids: CASSGGAGAYEQYF. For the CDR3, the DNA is TGTGCCAGCTCAGGGGGGGCAGGGGCCTACGAGCAGTACTTC.

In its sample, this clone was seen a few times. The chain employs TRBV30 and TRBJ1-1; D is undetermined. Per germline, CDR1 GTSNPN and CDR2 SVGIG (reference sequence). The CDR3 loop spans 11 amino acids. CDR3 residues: CSTSRNTEAFF. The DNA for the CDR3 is TGTTCTACCTCTCGGAACACTGAAGCTTTCTTT.

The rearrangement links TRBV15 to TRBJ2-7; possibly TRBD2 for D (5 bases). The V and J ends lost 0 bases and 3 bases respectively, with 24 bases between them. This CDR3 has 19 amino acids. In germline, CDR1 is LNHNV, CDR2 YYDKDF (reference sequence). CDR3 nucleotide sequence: TGTGCCACCAGCAGAGACTCCCCAATGATGGGGAGAGGGAGCTACGAGCAGTACTTC. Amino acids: CATSRDSPMMGRGSYEQYF.

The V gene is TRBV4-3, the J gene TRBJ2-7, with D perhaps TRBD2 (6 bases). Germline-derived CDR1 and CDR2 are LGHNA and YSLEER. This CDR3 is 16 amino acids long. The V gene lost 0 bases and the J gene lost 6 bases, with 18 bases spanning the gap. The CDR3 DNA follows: TGCGCCAGCAGCCAAGAACGAGGTAGCGGAGCGGGCGAGCAGTACTTC. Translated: CASSQERGSGAGEQYF.